This T cell receptor beta chain was obtained from a study of preoperative IRX-2 immunotherapy in early breast cancer. Trimming left V 4 bases short and J 11 bases short, with 12 bases between. Germline V gives CDR1 MNHGY, CDR2 SAAAGT. The CDR3 runs to 12 residues. Treatment described: preoperative locoregional IRX-2 cytokine immunotherapy. Preoperative locoregional IRX-2 cytokine immunotherapy was tested in the phase Ib source study. The table lists this clone with a few counts. TCRdb's copy holds only in-frame clones and misses some; the assay was immunoSEQ multiplex PCR. The data contain 35,000 to 40,000 clones, 65% to 90% of them singletons.

This TCR was recovered from a human donor with breast cancer. The sample in question was lymph node tissue, obtained after IRX-2 immunotherapy. The chain combines TRBV6-8 with TRBJ1-5; no reliable D call. The CDR3 is CASSFPYGAQHF. DNA for the CDR3: TGTGCCAGCAGTTTCCCCTACGGGGCCCAGCATTTT.